The rows below give T cell receptor beta chains drawn from one sample of a study of identical twins. In TCRdb, the 5' RACE reads were re-called with MiXCR into one record per CDR3 protein. The sample includes hundreds of thousands of distinct CDR3 sequences, approximately 13% of them seen just once. The sample was also linked to a second study, of yellow fever vaccine responses in identical twins.

The specimen was PBMCs. The receptor source for this set is a woman under 30 in good health. Both conserved end residues are part of each CDR3. The D gene is left open where the match is weak. The size of a clone is reported for some rows only, either as once, few or many, or as a class for expanded clones.

v_gene,abundance,j_gene,d_gene,CDR3aa,CDR3nt
TRBV6-2/TRBV6-3,many,TRBJ2-1,-,CASSYSTDFSYNEQFF,TGTGCCAGCAGTTACTCGACAGACTTCTCCTACAATGAGCAGTTCTTC
TRBV7-9,-,TRBJ2-3,-,CASSLPTDSWPTDTQYF,TGTGCCAGCAGCTTGCCGACCGATAGTTGGCCCACAGATACGCAGTATTTT
TRBV20-1,many,TRBJ2-1,TRBD2,CSAGLAGGEQFF,TGCAGTGCTGGACTAGCGGGGGGTGAGCAGTTCTTC
TRBV9,-,TRBJ2-3,TRBD2,CASSVGLDRTDTQYF,TGTGCCAGCAGCGTCGGACTAGACCGCACAGATACGCAGTATTTT
TRBV24-1,few,TRBJ2-3,TRBD1,CATSDAGTGADTQYF,TGTGCCACCAGTGATGCCGGGACAGGGGCAGATACGCAGTATTTT
TRBV2,-,TRBJ2-7,-,CASRGEYF,TGTGCCAGCAGAGGGGAGTACTTC
TRBV20-1,many,TRBJ1-1,-,CSARGTGNTEAFF,TGCAGTGCTAGAGGGACCGGGAACACTGAAGCTTTCTTT
TRBV6-1,few,TRBJ1-6,-,CAAAWIVNSPLHF,TGTGCCGCAGCGTGGATTGTCAATTCACCCCTCCACTTT
TRBV5-6,few,TRBJ2-1,-,CASSVQSGINEQFF,TGTGCCAGCAGCGTGCAAAGTGGGATTAATGAGCAGTTCTTC
TRBV3-1,many,TRBJ1-5,TRBD1,CASSQADRGGQPQHF,TGTGCCAGCAGCCAAGCTGACAGGGGAGGTCAGCCCCAGCATTTT
TRBV12-3/TRBV12-4,many,TRBJ2-2,-,CASRASRGNTGELFF,TGTGCCAGCAGGGCTTCACGGGGGAACACCGGGGAGCTGTTTTTT
TRBV20-1,few,TRBJ1-4,-,CSAREVGGEGEKLFF,TGCAGTGCTAGAGAGGTTGGGGGTGAGGGTGAAAAACTGTTTTTT
TRBV12-3/TRBV12-4,many,TRBJ2-1,TRBD1,CASSSDRDGVGNEQFF,TGTGCCAGCAGTTCCGACAGGGACGGAGTTGGAAATGAGCAGTTCTTC
TRBV9,-,TRBJ2-1,TRBD2,CASSAGLAGVTNEQFF,TGTGCCAGCAGCGCAGGACTAGCGGGAGTTACAAATGAGCAGTTCTTC
TRBV2,-,TRBJ2-1,-,CASSEATGGGSEQFF,TGTGCCAGCAGTGAAGCGACTGGGGGTGGGAGTGAGCAGTTCTTC
TRBV7-8,few,TRBJ2-2,-,CASSLIGQMGTGELFF,TGTGCCAGCAGCTTAATTGGGCAAATGGGAACCGGGGAGCTGTTTTTT
TRBV6-1,few,TRBJ1-4,-,CASSLTEFGEKLFF,TGTGCCAGCAGCCTTACAGAATTCGGTGAAAAACTGTTTTTT
TRBV5-1,few,TRBJ2-2,TRBD2,CASSLTSGRPPNTGELFF,TGCGCCAGCAGCCTAACTAGCGGGAGGCCCCCGAACACCGGGGAGCTGTTTTTT
TRBV6-2/TRBV6-3,many,TRBJ2-2,TRBD2,CASSERESGELFF,TGTGCCAGCAGCGAGCGGGAGTCCGGGGAGCTGTTTTTT
TRBV5-1,-,TRBJ2-1,-,CASLRTVTSGQNEQFF,TGCGCCAGCCTGAGGACCGTGACGTCTGGACAGAATGAGCAGTTCTTC
TRBV6-5,many,TRBJ2-1,-,CASSLRTGEQFF,TGTGCCAGCAGTCTTCGGACCGGTGAGCAGTTCTTC
TRBV12-3/TRBV12-4,many,TRBJ1-4,-,CASANSAVGEKLFF,TGTGCCAGCGCCAATTCAGCTGTGGGTGAAAAACTGTTTTTT
TRBV5-1,-,TRBJ2-3,-,CASSLARAYGTDTQYF,TGCGCCAGCAGCTTGGCCCGCGCGTATGGCACAGATACGCAGTATTTT
TRBV7-9,few,TRBJ1-2,-,CASSLIAGVDGYTF,TGTGCCAGCAGCTTAATTGCTGGGGTTGATGGCTACACCTTC
TRBV12-3/TRBV12-4,-,TRBJ2-3,-,CASSLRETSDTQYF,TGTGCCAGCAGTTTGAGGGAGACCTCCGATACGCAGTATTTT
TRBV4-1,-,TRBJ2-2,TRBD1,CASSHLQGAAGELFF,TGCGCCAGCAGCCATCTTCAGGGGGCGGCCGGGGAGCTGTTTTTT
TRBV5-1,-,TRBJ2-1,-,CASAPESWNEQFF,TGCGCCAGCGCCCCTGAGAGCTGGAATGAGCAGTTCTTC
TRBV10-2,-,TRBJ2-3,-,CASRGVGTSNGGTDTQYF,TGCGCCAGCAGAGGAGTAGGGACATCCAACGGGGGCACAGATACGCAGTATTTT
TRBV29-1,few,TRBJ2-1,TRBD2,CSERRENNEQFF,TGCAGCGAGAGGCGGGAGAACAATGAGCAGTTCTTC
TRBV20-1,-,TRBJ2-2,-,CSARGTEPSNTGELFF,TGCAGTGCTCGCGGTACTGAACCGTCGAACACCGGGGAGCTGTTTTTT
TRBV28,-,TRBJ2-1,-,CASKGESSYNEQFF,TGTGCCAGCAAAGGGGAGAGCTCCTACAATGAGCAGTTCTTC
TRBV18,few,TRBJ2-5,TRBD2,CASSPLGTSGSSQETQYF,TGTGCCAGCTCACCCTTAGGGACTAGCGGGAGCTCCCAAGAGACCCAGTACTTC
TRBV5-5,-,TRBJ2-1,-,CASSLPRSSYASYNEQFF,TGTGCCAGCAGCTTGCCCCGTTCCTCATATGCCTCCTACAATGAGCAGTTCTTC
TRBV7-9,-,TRBJ2-3,-,CASSLMAGVFDTQYF,TGTGCCAGCAGCTTAATGGCCGGGGTTTTTGATACGCAGTATTTT
TRBV12-3/TRBV12-4,many,TRBJ1-6,-,CATTGGVHNSPLHF,TGTGCCACCACGGGGGGGGTACATAATTCACCCCTCCACTTT
TRBV3-1,many,TRBJ1-6,-,CASSQVRANSPLHF,TGTGCCAGCAGCCAAGTTCGGGCTAATTCACCCCTCCACTTT
TRBV5-1,many,TRBJ2-3,TRBD2,CASSWRTSGGFTTDTQYF,TGCGCCAGCAGCTGGAGGACTAGCGGGGGGTTTACCACAGATACGCAGTATTTT
TRBV29-1,many,TRBJ2-1,TRBD2,CSVESGSGLNEQFF,TGCAGCGTTGAAAGCGGTAGCGGGCTCAATGAGCAGTTCTTC
TRBV12-3/TRBV12-4,-,TRBJ2-7,-,CASSFSAGEQYF,TGTGCCAGCAGTTTTTCAGCCGGGGAGCAGTACTTC
TRBV27,-,TRBJ1-2,TRBD1,CASSLGQDVYGYTF,TGTGCCAGCAGTTTGGGACAGGACGTCTATGGCTACACCTTC
TRBV4-1,many,TRBJ1-2,-,CASSPPPGRGYGYTF,TGCGCCAGCAGCCCTCCTCCGGGACGTGGGTATGGCTACACCTTC
TRBV28,-,TRBJ2-5,-,CASRSTGGETQYF,TGTGCCAGCAGATCAACAGGAGGAGAGACCCAGTACTTC
TRBV15,few,TRBJ2-7,-,CATSPIKGSYEQYF,TGTGCCACCAGCCCAATCAAGGGGTCCTACGAGCAGTACTTC
TRBV18,few,TRBJ2-5,-,CASSSPGTPRETQYF,TGTGCCAGCTCATCCCCCGGGACCCCAAGGGAGACCCAGTACTTC
TRBV28,-,TRBJ1-5,TRBD1,CASSSDRGGWPQHF,TGTGCCAGCAGTTCAGACAGGGGCGGGTGGCCCCAGCATTTT
TRBV6-5,-,TRBJ2-1,-,CASSLVGTEPNEQFF,TGTGCCAGCAGTTTAGTGGGGACTGAGCCCAATGAGCAGTTCTTC
TRBV9,few,TRBJ2-7,TRBD1,CASSVALGGAPYEQYF,TGTGCCAGCAGCGTAGCTTTAGGGGGCGCGCCCTACGAGCAGTACTTC
TRBV29-1,few,TRBJ1-1,-,CSVDGVAPEAFF,TGCAGCGTTGACGGAGTCGCCCCAGAAGCTTTCTTT
TRBV5-1,many,TRBJ2-7,TRBD1,CASSTLGTGSFVEQYF,TGCGCCAGCAGCACCCTAGGGACAGGGAGTTTCGTCGAGCAGTACTTC
TRBV29-1,many,TRBJ2-1,-,CSVGGTNPLNEQFF,TGCAGCGTTGGAGGGACAAACCCCCTCAATGAGCAGTTCTTC
TRBV5-1,-,TRBJ2-1,TRBD2,CASSSEKKREGWNEQFF,TGCGCCAGCAGCTCCGAAAAAAAGCGGGAGGGGTGGAATGAGCAGTTCTTC
TRBV20-1,many,TRBJ1-1,TRBD1,CSAGRGGTEAFF,TGCAGTGCTGGCAGGGGGGGCACTGAAGCTTTCTTT
TRBV28,-,TRBJ1-1,TRBD1,CASSLYRTGGARLTEAFF,TGTGCCAGCAGTTTATATAGGACAGGGGGCGCGAGGTTGACTGAAGCTTTCTTT
TRBV12-3/TRBV12-4,many,TRBJ2-5,-,CASSLGGVTQYF,TGTGCCAGCAGCCTAGGGGGGGTGACCCAGTACTTC
TRBV7-3,few,TRBJ2-5,TRBD2,CASSLGSGSWAETQYF,TGTGCCAGCAGCTTAGGGAGCGGGAGCTGGGCGGAGACCCAGTACTTC